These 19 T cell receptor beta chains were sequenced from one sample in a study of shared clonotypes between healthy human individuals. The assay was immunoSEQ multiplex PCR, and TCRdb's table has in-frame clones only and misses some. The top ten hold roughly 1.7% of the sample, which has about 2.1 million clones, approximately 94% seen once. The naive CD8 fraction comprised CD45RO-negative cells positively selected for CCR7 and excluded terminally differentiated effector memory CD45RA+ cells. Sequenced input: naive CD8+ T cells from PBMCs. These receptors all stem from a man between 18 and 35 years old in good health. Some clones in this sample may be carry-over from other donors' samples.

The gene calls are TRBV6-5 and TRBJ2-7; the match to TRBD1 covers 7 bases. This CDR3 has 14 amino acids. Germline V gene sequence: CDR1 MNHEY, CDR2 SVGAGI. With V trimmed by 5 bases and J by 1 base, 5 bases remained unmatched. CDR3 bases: TGTGCCAGCAGTAGGGACAGTCCTTCCTACGAGCAGTACTTC. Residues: CASSRDSPSYEQYF.

CDR3 bases: TGTGCCAGCAGCTTTCGGACTAGCGGGAGGAATGAGCAGTTCTTC. Protein sequence: CASSFRTSGRNEQFF. The chain couples TRBV13 to TRBJ2-1; 14 bases match TRBD2. CDR1 is PRHDT and CDR2 is FYEKMQ in the germline V gene (reference sequence). With 3 bases clipped from V and 7 bases from J, the junction kept 2 bases outside the gene matches. This CDR3 region has 15 residues.

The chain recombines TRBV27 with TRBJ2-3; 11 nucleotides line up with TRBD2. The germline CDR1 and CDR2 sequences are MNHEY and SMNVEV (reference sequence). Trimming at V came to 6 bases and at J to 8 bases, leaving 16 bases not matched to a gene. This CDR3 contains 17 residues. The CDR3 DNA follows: TGTGCCAGCAGGCCACCTCGACTAGCGGGGCTGGGGGCTACGCAGTATTTT. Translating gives CASRPPRLAGLGATQYF.

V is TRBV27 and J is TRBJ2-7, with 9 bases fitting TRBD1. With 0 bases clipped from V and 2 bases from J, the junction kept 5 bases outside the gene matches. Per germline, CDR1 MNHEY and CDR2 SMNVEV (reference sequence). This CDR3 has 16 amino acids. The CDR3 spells CASSLSQGARTYEQYF. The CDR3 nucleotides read TGTGCCAGCAGTTTATCACAGGGGGCACGGACCTACGAGCAGTACTTC.

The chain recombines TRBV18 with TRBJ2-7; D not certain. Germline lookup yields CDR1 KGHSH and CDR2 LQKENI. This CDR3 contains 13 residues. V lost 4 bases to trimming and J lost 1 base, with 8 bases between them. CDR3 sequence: CASSLGYSYEQYF. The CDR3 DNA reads TGTGCCAGCTCACTAGGATATTCCTACGAGCAGTACTTC.

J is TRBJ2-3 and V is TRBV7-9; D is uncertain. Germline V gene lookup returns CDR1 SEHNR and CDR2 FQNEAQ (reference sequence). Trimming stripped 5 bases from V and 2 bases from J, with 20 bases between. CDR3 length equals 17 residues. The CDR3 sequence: CASSPQSRRMTTDTQYF. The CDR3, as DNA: TGTGCCAGCAGCCCCCAGTCTCGGAGAATGACCACAGATACGCAGTATTTT.

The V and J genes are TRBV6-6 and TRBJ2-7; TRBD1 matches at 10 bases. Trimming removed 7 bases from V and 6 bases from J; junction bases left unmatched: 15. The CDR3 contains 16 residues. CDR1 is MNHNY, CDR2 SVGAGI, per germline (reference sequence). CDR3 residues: CASTFSRDRGRGEQYF. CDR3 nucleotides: TGTGCCAGCACCTTCAGCCGGGACAGGGGTAGGGGCGAGCAGTACTTC.

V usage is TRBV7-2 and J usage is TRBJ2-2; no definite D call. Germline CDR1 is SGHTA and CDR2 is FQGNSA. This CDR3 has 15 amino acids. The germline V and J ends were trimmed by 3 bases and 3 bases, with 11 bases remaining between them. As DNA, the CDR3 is TGTGCCAGCAGCTTCCTGCCTGGGCACACCGGGGAGCTGTTTTTT. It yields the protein CASSFLPGHTGELFF.

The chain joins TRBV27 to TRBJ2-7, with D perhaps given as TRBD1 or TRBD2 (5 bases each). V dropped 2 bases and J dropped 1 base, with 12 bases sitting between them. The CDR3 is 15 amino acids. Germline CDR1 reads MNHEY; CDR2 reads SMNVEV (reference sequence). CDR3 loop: CASSLRDPLSYEQYF. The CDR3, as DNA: TGTGCCAGCAGTTTAAGGGACCCACTATCCTACGAGCAGTACTTC.

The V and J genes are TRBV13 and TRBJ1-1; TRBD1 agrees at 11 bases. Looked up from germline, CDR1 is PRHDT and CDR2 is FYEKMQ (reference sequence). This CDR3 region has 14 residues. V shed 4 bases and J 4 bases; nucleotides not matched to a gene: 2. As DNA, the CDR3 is TGTGCCAGCAGCTCGGGACAGGGGGGCACTGAAGCTTTCTTT. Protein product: CASSSGQGGTEAFF.

CDR3 DNA sequence: TGTGCCAGCAGTGGGGTTACAGGCCAACAAATCACAGATACGCAGTATTTT. Translated, it gives CASSGVTGQQITDTQYF. The rearrangement uses TRBV2 and TRBJ2-3; the D gene is possibly TRBD1 (5 bases). V shed 4 bases and J shed 2 bases, with 19 bases lying between them. The CDR3 contains 17 residues. Germline V CDR1 and CDR2: SNHLY, FYNNEI.

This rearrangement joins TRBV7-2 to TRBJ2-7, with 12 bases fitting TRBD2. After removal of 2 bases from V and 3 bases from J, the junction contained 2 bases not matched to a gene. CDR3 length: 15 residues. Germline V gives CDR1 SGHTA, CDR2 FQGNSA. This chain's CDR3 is CASSLRTSGIYEQYF. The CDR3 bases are TGTGCCAGCAGCTTAAGGACTAGCGGGATCTACGAGCAGTACTTC.

In DNA form, the CDR3 reads TGCGCCAGCAGCCTCCTTCCCTCTCCCGGCAGGCGACAAGAGACCCAGTACTTC. This translates into CASSLLPSPGRRQETQYF. The genes are TRBV4-1 and TRBJ2-5, with D unresolved. The CDR3 is 18 amino acids. The germline V and J ends were trimmed by 4 bases and 2 bases, with 23 bases remaining between them. CDR1 is MGHRA, CDR2 YSYEKL, per germline.

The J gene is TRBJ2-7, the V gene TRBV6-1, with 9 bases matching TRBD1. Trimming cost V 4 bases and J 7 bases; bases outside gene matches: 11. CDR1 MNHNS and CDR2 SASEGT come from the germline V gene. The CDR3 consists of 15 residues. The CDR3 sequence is CASSGGTGPLGEQYF. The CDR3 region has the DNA TGTGCCAGCAGTGGCGGGACAGGGCCGCTCGGGGAGCAGTACTTC.

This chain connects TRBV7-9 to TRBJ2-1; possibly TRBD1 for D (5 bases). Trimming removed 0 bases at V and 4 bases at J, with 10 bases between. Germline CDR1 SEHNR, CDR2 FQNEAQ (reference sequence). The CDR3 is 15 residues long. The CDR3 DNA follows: TGTGCCAGCAGCTTAGCGGGAAGGGGTTACAATGAGCAGTTCTTC. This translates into CASSLAGRGYNEQFF.

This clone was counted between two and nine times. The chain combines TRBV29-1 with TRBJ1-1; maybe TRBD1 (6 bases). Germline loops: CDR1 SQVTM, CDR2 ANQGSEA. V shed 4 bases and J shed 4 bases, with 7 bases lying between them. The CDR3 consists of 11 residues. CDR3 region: CSVAGATEAFF. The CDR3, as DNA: TGCAGCGTTGCGGGGGCCACTGAAGCTTTCTTT. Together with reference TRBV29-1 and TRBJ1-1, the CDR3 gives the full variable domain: SAVISQKPSRDICQRGTSLTIQCQVDSQVTMMFWYRQQPGQSLTLIATANQGSEATYESGFVIDKFPISRPNLTFSTLTVSNMSPEDSSIYLCSVAGATEAFFGQGTRLTVV.

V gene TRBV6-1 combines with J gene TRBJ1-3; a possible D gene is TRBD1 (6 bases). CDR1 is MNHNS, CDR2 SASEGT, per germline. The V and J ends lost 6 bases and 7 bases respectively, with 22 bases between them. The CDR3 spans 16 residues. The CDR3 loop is CASSESGPTGWNTIYF. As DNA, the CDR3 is TGTGCCAGCAGCGAATCCGGGCCGACAGGCTGGAACACCATATATTTT.

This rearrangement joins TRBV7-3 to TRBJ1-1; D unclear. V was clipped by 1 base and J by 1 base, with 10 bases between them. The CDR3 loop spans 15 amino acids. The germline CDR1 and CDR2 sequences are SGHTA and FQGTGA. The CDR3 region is CASSLNANTNTEAFF. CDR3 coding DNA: TGTGCCAGCAGCTTAAATGCGAATACGAACACTGAAGCTTTCTTT.

CDR3 amino acids: CASSDKGLFGIGGQETQYF. The CDR3 nucleotides are TGTGCCAGCAGCGACAAGGGACTCTTTGGAATCGGGGGCCAAGAGACCCAGTACTTC. V is TRBV27 and J is TRBJ2-5; TRBD2 is a possible D gene (6 bases). Trimming removed 6 bases from V and 1 base from J, with 27 bases in between. The CDR3 extends over 19 amino acids. Germline values: CDR1 MNHEY, CDR2 SMNVEV (reference sequence).